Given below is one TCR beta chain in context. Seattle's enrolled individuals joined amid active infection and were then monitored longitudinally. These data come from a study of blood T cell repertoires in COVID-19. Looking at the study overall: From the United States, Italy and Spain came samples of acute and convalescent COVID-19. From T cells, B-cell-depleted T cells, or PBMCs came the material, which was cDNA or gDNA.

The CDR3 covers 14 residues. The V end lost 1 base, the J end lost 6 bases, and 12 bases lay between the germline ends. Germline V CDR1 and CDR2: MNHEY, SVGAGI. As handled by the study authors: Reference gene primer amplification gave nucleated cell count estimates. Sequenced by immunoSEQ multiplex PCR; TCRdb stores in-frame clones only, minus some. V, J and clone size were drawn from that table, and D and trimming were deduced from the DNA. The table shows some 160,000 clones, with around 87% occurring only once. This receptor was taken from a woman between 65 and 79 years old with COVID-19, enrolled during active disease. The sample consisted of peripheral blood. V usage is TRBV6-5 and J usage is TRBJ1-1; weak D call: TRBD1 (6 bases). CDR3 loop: CASSYLQGLSEAFF. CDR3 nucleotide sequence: TGTGCCAGCAGTTACTTACAGGGCCTGTCTGAAGCTTTCTTT.